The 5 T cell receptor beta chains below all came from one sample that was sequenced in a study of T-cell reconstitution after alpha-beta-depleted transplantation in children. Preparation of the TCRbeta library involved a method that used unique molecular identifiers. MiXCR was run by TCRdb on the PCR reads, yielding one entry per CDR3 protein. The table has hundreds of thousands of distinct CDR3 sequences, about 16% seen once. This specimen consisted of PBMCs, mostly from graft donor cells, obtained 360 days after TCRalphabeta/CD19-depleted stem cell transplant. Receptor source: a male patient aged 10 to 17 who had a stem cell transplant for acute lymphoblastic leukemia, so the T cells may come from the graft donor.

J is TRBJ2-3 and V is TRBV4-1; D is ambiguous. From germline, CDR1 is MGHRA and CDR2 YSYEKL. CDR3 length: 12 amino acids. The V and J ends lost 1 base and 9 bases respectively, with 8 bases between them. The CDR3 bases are TGCGCCAGCAGCCAAGGTCAGCTAACGCAGTATTTT. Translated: CASSQGQLTQYF.

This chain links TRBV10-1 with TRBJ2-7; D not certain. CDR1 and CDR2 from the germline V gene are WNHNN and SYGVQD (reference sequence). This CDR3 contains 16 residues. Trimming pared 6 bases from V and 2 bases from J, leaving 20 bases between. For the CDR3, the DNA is TGCGCCAGCAGCGACCCGGTAAGGATAGCAACCTACGAGCAGTACTTC. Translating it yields CASSDPVRIATYEQYF.

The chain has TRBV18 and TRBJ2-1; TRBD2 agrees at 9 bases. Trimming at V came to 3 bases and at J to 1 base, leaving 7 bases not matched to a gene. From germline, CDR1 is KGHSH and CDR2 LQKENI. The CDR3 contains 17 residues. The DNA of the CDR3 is TGTGCCAGCTCACCCTATAGCGGGAGAGGGTCCTACAATGAGCAGTTCTTC. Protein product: CASSPYSGRGSYNEQFF.

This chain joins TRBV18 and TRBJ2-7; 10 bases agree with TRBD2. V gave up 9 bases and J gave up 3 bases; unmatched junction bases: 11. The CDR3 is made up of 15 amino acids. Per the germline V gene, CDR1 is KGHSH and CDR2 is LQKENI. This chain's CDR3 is CASRIAGGIDYEQYF. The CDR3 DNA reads TGTGCCAGTCGTATAGCGGGAGGAATAGACTACGAGCAGTACTTC.

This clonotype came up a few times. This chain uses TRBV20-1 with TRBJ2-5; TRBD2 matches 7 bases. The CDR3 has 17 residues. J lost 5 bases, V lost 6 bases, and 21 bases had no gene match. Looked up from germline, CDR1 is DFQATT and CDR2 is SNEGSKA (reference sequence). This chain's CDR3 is CSAGPEEVGGPWETQYF. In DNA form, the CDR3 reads TGCAGTGCCGGCCCGGAGGAGGTGGGAGGGCCCTGGGAGACCCAGTACTTC.